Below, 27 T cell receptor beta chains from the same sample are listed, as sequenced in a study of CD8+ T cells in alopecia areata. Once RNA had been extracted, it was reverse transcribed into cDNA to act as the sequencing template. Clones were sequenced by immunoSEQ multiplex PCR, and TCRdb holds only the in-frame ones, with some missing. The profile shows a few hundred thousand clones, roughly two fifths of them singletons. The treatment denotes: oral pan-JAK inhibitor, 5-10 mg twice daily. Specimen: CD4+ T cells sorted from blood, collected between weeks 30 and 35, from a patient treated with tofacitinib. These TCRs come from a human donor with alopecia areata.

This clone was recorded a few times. The CDR3 loop reads CASSIAPNIQLFF. DNA of the CDR3: TGTGCCAGTAGTATAGCTCCTAACATTCAACTGTTTTTT. The chain has TRBV19 and TRBJ1-4; D is uncertain. The ends were cut back, 1 base at V and 12 bases at J, with 12 bases in the middle. The germline CDR1 and CDR2 sequences are LNHDA and SQIVND (reference sequence). The CDR3 loop spans 13 amino acids.

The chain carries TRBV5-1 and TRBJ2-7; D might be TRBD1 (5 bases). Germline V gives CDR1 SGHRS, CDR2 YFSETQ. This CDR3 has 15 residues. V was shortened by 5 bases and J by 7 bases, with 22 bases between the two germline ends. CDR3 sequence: CASSLSGLSSGEQYF. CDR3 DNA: TGCGCCAGCAGTTTGTCAGGGTTATCCTCAGGAGAGCAGTACTTC.

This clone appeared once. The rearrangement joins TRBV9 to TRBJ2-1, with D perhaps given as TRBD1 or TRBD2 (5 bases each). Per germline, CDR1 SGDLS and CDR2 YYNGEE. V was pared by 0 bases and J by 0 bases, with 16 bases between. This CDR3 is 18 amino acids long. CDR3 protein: CASSVVGAGTSSYNEQFF. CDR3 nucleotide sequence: TGTGCCAGCAGCGTAGTCGGGGCAGGAACGAGCTCCTACAATGAGCAGTTCTTC.

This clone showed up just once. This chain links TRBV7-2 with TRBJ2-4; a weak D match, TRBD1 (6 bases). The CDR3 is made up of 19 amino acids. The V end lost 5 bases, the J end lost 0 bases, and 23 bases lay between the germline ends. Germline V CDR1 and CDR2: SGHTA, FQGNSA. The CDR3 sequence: CASSTTGTRIKIAKNIQYF. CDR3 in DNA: TGTGCCAGCAGCACCACCGGGACACGAATAAAGATAGCCAAAAACATTCAGTACTTC. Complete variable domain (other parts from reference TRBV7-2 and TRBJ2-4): GAGVSQSPSNKVTEKGKDVELRCDPISGHTALYWYRQSLGQGLEFLIYFQGNSAPDKSGLPSDRFSAERTGGSVSTLTIQRTQQEDSAVYLCASSTTGTRIKIAKNIQYFGAGTRLSVL.

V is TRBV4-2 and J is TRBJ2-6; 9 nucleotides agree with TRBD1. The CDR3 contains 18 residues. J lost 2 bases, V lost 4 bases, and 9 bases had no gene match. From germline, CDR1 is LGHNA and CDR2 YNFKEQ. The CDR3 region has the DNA TGTGCCAGCAGCCTCATTCGGGACAGGGATGCTGGGGCCAACGTCCTGACTTTC. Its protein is CASSLIRDRDAGANVLTF.

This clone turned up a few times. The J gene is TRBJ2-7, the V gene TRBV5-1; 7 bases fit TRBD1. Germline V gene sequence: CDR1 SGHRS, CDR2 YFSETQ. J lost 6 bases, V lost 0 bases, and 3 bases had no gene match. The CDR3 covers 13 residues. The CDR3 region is CASSLETGREQYF. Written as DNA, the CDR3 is TGCGCCAGCAGCTTGGAGACAGGGCGCGAGCAGTACTTC. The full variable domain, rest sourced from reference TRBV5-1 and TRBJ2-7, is KAGVTQTPRYLIKTRGQQVTLSCSPISGHRSVSWYQQTPGQGLQFLFEYFSETQRNKGNFPGRFSGRQFSNSRSEMNVSTLELGDSALYLCASSLETGREQYFGPGTRLTVT.

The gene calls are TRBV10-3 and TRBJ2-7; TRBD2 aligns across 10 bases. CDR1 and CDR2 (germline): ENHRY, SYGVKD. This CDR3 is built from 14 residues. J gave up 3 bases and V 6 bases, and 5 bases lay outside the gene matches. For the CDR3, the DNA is TGTGCCATCAGCCGCCTAGCGGGAGACTACGAGCAGTACTTC. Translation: CAISRLAGDYEQYF.

CDR3 DNA: TGTGCCTGGGGGACAGTCCGAAAAGAGGCGGGCACTGAAGCTTTCTTT. Encoded protein: CAWGTVRKEAGTEAFF. J is TRBJ1-1 and V is TRBV30; 7 bases line up with TRBD1. V lost 5 bases, J lost 4 bases, and 16 bases stayed unmatched. The CDR3 runs 16 residues. Germline assignment: CDR1 GTSNPN and CDR2 SVGIG (reference sequence).

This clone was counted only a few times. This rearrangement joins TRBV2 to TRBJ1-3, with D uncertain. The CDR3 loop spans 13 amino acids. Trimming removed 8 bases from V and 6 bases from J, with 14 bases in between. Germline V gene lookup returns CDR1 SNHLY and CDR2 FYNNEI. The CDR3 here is CASRLSRENTIYF. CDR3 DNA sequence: TGTGCCAGCCGATTATCACGGGAAAACACCATATATTTT.

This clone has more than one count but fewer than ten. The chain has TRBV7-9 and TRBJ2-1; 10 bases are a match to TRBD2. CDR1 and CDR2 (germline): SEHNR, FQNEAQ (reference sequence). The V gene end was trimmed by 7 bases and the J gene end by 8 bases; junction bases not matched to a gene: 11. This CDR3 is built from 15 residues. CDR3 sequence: CASTPTSGIDDEQFF. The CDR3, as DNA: TGTGCCAGCACCCCCACTAGCGGGATAGATGATGAGCAGTTCTTC.

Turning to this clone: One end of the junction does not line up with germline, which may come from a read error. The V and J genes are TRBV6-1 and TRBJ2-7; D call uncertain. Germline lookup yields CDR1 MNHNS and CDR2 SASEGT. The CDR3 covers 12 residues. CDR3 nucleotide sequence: TGTGCCACCAGTGGAGTGGGCTACGAGCAGTACTTC. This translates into CATSGVGYEQYF.

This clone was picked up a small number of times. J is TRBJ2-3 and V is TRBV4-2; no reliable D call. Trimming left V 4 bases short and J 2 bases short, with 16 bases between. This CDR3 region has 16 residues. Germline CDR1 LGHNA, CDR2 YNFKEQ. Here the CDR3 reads CASSPETRTFTDTQYF. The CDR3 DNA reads TGTGCCAGCAGCCCCGAAACACGGACCTTCACAGATACGCAGTATTTT.

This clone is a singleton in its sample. CDR3 nucleotides: TGTGCCAGTAGTAGTCAGGGTCCGAGGCAGGAGACCCAGTACTTC. It yields the protein CASSSQGPRQETQYF. V is TRBV19 and J is TRBJ2-5, with a tentative D call TRBD1 (5 bases). Looked up from germline, CDR1 is LNHDA and CDR2 is SQIVND (reference sequence). V was pared by 4 bases and J by 5 bases, with 17 bases between. This CDR3 comprises 15 residues.

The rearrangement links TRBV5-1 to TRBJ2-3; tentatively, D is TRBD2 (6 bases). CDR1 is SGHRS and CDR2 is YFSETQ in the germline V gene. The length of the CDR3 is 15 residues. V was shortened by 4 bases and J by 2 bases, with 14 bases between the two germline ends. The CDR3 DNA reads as TGCGCCAGCAGCGGCCGTAAGCGGGTCACAGATACGCAGTATTTT. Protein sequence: CASSGRKRVTDTQYF.

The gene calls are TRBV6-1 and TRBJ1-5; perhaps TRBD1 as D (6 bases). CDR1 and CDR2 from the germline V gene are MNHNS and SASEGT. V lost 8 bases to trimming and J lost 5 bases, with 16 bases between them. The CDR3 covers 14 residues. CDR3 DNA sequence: TGTGCCAGCGGCATCCGGACAGCGTATCAGCCCCAGCATTTT. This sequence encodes CASGIRTAYQPQHF.

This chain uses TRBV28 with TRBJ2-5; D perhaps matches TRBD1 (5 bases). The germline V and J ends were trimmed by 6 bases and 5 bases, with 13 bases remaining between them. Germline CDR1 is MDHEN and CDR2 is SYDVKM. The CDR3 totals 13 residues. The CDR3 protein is CASRSTGKETQYF. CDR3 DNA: TGTGCCAGCAGGTCTACAGGAAAGGAGACCCAGTACTTC.

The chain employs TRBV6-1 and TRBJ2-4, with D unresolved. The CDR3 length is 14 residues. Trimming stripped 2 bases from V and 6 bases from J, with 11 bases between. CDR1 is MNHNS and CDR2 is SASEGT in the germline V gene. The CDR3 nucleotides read TGTGCCAGCAGTGAACAGACTCGGGCAAACATTCAGTACTTC. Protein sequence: CASSEQTRANIQYF.

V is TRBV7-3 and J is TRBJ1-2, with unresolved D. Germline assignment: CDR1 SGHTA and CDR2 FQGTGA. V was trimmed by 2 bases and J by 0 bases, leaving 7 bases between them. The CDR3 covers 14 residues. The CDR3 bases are TGTGCCAGCAGCTTACAGCGTACTAACTATGGCTACACCTTC. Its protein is CASSLQRTNYGYTF. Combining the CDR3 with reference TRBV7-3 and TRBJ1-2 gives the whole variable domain GAGVSQTPSNKVTEKGKYVELRCDPISGHTALYWYRQSLGQGPEFLIYFQGTGAADDSGLPNDRFFAVRPEGSVSTLKIQRTERGDSAVYLCASSLQRTNYGYTFGSGTRLTVV.

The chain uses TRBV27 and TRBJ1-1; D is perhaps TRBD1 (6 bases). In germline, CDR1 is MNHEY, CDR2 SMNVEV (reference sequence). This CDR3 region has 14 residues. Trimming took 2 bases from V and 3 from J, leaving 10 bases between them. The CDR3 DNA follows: TGTGCCAGCAGTTTAGAAGGGGGGGACACTGAAGCTTTCTTT. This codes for CASSLEGGDTEAFF.

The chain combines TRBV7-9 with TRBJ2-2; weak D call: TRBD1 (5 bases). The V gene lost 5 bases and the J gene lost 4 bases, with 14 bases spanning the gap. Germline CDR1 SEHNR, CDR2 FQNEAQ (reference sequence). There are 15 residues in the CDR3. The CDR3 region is CASSLRQFSTGELFF. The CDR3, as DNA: TGTGCCAGCAGCCTTCGACAGTTCTCCACCGGGGAGCTGTTTTTT.

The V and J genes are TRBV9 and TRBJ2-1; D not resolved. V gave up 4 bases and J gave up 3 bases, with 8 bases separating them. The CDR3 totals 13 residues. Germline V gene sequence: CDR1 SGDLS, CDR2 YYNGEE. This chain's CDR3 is CASSWNDYNEQFF. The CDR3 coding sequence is TGTGCCAGCAGCTGGAACGACTACAATGAGCAGTTCTTC.

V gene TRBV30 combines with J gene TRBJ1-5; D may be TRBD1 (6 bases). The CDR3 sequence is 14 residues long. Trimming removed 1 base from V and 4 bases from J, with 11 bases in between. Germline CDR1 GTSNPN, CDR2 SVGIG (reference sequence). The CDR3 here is CAWSGGQFNQPQHF. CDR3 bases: TGTGCCTGGAGTGGAGGACAGTTTAATCAGCCCCAGCATTTT.

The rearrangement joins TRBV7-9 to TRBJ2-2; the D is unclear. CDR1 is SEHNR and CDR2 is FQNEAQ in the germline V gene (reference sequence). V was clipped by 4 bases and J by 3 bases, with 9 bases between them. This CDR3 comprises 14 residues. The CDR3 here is CASSSRTDTGELFF. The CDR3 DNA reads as TGTGCCAGCAGCTCCCGGACGGACACCGGGGAGCTGTTTTTT.

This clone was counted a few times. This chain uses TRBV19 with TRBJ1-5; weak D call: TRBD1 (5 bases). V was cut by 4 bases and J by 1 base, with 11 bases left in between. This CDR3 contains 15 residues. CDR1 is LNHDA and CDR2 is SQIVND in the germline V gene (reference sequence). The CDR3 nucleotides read TGTGCCAGTAGTACAGGGTTTTGGAGCAATCAGCCCCAGCATTTT. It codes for CASSTGFWSNQPQHF.

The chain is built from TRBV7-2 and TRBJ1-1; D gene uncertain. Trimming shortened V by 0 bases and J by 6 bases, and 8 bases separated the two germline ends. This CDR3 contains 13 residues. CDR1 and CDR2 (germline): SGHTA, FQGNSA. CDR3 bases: TGTGCCAGCAGCTTAGCCGGGGTGGCTGAAGCTTTCTTT. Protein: CASSLAGVAEAFF. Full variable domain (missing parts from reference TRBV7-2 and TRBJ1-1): GAGVSQSPSNKVTEKGKDVELRCDPISGHTALYWYRQSLGQGLEFLIYFQGNSAPDKSGLPSDRFSAERTGGSVSTLTIQRTQQEDSAVYLCASSLAGVAEAFFGQGTRLTVV.

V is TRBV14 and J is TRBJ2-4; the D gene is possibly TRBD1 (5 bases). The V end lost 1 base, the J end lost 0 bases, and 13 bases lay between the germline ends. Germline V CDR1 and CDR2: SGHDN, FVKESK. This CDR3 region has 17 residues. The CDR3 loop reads CASSQVSGRGAKNIQYF. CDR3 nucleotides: TGTGCCAGCAGCCAAGTTTCTGGTAGGGGAGCCAAAAACATTCAGTACTTC.

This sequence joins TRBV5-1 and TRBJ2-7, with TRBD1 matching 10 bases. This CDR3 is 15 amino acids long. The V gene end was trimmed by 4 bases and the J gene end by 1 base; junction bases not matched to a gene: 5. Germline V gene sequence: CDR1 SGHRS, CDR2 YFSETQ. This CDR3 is CASSPVGQGSYEQYF. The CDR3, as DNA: TGCGCCAGCAGCCCAGTGGGACAGGGGTCCTACGAGCAGTACTTC.